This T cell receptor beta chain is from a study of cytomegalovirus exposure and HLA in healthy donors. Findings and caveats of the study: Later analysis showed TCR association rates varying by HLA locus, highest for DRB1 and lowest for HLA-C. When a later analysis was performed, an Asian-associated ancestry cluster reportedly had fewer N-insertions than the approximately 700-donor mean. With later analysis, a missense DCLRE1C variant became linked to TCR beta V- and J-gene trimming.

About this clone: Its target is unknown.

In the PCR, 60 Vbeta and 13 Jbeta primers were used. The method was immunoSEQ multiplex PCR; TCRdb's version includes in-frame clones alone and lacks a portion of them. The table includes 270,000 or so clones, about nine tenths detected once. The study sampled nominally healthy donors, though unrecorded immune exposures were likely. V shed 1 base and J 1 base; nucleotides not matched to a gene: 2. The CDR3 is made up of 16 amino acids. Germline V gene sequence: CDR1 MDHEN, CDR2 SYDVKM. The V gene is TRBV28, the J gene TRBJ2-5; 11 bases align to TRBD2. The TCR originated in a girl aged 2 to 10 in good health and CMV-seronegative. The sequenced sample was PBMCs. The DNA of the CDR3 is TGTGCCAGCAGTTTATTAGCGGGGGGGACCCAAGAGACCCAGTACTTC. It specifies CASSLLAGGTQETQYF.